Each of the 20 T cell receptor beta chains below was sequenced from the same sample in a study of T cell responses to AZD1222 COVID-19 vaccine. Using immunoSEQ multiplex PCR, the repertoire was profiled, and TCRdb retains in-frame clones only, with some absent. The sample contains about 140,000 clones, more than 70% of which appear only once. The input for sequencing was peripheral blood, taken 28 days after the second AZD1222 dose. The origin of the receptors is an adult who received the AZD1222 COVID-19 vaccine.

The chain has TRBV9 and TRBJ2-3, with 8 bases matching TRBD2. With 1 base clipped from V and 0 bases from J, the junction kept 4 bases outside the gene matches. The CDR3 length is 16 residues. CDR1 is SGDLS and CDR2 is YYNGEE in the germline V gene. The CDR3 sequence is CASSVSGGASTDTQYF. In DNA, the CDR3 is TGTGCCAGCAGCGTATCCGGGGGGGCTAGCACAGATACGCAGTATTTT.

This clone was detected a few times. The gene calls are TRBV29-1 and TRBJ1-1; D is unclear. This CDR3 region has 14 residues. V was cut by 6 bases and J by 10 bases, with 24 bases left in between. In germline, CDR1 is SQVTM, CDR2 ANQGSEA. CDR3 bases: TGCAGCGTCGCCGGAGGCATAAAAGGCCTCGGAGCTTTCTTT. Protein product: CSVAGGIKGLGAFF.

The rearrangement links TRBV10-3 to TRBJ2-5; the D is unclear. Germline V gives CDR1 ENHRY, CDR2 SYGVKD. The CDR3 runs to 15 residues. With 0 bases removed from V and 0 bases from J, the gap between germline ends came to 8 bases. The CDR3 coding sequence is TGTGCCATCAGTGAGTCGGCAGCGTACCAAGAGACCCAGTACTTC. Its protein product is CAISESAAYQETQYF.

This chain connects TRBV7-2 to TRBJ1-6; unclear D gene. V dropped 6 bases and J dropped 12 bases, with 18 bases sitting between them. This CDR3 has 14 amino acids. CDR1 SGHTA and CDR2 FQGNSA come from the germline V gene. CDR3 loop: CASSPRVFARPLHF. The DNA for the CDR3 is TGTGCCAGCAGTCCCCGGGTCTTCGCGCGACCCCTCCACTTT. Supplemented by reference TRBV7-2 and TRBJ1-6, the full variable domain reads GAGVSQSPSNKVTEKGKDVELRCDPISGHTALYWYRQSLGQGLEFLIYFQGNSAPDKSGLPSDRFSAERTGGSVSTLTIQRTQQEDSAVYLCASSPRVFARPLHFGNGTRLTVT.

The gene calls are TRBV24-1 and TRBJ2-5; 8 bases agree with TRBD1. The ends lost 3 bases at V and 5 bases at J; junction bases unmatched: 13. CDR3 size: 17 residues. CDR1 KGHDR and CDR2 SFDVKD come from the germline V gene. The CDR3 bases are TGTGCCACCAGTGATCGCAAGGACAGGGTGACACAGGAGACCCAGTACTTC. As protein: CATSDRKDRVTQETQYF.

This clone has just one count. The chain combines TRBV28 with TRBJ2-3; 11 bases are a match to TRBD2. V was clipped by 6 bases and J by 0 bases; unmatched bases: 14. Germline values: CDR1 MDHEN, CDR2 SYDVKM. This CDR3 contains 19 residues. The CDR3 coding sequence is TGTGCCAGCAGCTCCCCCCGTAGCGGGGGGGCTGATAGCACAGATACGCAGTATTTT. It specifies CASSSPRSGGADSTDTQYF.

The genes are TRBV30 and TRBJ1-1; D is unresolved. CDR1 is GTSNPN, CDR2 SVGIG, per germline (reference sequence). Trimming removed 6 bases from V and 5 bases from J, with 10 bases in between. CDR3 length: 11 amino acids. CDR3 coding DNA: TGTGCCTGCGGCGCGCGTACTGAAGCTTTCTTT. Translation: CACGARTEAFF.

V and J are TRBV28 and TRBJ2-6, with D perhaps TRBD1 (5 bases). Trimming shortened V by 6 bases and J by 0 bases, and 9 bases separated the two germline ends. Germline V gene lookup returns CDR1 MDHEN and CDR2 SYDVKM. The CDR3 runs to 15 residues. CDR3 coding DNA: TGTGCCAGCAGGCAGGGTGGCTCTGGGGCCAACGTCCTGACTTTC. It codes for CASRQGGSGANVLTF.

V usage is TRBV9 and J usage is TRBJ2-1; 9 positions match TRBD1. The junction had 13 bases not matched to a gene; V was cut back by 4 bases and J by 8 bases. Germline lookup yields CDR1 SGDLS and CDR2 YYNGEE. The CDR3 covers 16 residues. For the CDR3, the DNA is TGTGCCAGCAGCCCCCGTTCCGGGACAGGGCTACATGAGCAGTTCTTC. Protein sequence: CASSPRSGTGLHEQFF.

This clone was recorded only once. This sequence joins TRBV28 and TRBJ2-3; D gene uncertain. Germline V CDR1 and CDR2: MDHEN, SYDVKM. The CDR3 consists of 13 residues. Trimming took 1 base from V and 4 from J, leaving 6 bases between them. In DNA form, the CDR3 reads TGTGCCAGCAGTTTATCAGGTCCAGATACGCAGTATTTT. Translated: CASSLSGPDTQYF.

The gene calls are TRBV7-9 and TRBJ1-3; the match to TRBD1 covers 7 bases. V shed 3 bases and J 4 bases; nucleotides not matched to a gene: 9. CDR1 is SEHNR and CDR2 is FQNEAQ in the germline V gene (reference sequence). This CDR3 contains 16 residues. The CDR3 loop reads CASSFLSGTAGNTIYF. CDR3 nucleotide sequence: TGTGCCAGCAGCTTTCTATCAGGGACAGCGGGAAACACCATATATTTT.

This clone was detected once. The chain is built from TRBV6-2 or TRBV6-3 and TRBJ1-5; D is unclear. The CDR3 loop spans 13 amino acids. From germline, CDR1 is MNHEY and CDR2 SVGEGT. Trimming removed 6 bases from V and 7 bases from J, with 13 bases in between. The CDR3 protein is CASSLSLWQPQHF. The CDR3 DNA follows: TGTGCCAGCAGCCTCTCATTGTGGCAGCCCCAGCATTTT.

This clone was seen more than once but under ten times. The CDR3 region is CASIRTVSQGYTF. DNA for the CDR3: TGTGCCAGCATCAGGACCGTCTCGCAAGGCTACACCTTC. The chain links TRBV2 to TRBJ1-2, with D hard to call. CDR3 length equals 13 residues. V was shortened by 7 bases and J by 8 bases, with 17 bases between the two germline ends. The germline gives CDR1 SNHLY, CDR2 FYNNEI.

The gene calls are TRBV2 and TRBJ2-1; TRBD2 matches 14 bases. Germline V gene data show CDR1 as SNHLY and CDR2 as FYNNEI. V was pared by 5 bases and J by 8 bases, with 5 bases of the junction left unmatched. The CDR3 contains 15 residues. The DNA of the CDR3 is TGTGCCAGCAGTATGACTAGCGGGGGGGCCGATGAGCAGTTCTTC. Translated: CASSMTSGGADEQFF.

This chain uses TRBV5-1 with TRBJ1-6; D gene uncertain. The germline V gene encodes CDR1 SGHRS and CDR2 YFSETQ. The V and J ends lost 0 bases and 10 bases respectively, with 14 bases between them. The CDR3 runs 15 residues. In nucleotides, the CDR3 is TGCGCCAGCAGCTTGGAAGCAGGCATAGGGTCACCCCTCCACTTT. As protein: CASSLEAGIGSPLHF. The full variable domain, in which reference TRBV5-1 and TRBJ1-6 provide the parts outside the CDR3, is KAGVTQTPRYLIKTRGQQVTLSCSPISGHRSVSWYQQTPGQGLQFLFEYFSETQRNKGNFPGRFSGRQFSNSRSEMNVSTLELGDSALYLCASSLEAGIGSPLHFGNGTRLTVT.

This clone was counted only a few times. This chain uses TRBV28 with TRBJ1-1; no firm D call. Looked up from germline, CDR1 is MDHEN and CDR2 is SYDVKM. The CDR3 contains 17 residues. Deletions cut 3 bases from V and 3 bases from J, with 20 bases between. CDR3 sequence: CASSFWQSDSGDTEAFF. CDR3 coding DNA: TGTGCCAGCAGTTTTTGGCAGAGTGATTCGGGAGACACTGAAGCTTTCTTT.

CDR3 protein: CASSAKRGLPSKGNEQFF. The CDR3 DNA is TGTGCCAGCAGCGCAAAAAGAGGACTTCCCTCCAAAGGCAATGAGCAGTTCTTC. The chain employs TRBV9 and TRBJ2-1; a weak D match, TRBD2 (5 bases). This CDR3 has 18 residues. Germline CDR1 SGDLS, CDR2 YYNGEE. V was clipped by 3 bases and J by 6 bases, with 25 bases between them.

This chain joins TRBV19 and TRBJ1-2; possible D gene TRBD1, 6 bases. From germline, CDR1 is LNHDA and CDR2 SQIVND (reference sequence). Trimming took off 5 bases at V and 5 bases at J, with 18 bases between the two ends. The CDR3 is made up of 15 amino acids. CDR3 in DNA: TGTGCCAGTAGTCTCGGAGGGGGAGGCCGTTATGGCTACACCTTC. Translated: CASSLGGGGRYGYTF.

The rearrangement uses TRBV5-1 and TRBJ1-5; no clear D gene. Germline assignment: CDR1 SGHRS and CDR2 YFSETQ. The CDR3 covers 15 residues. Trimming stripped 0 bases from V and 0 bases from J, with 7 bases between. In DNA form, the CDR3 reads TGCGCCAGCAGCTTGGCCCCAAATAGCAATCAGCCCCAGCATTTT. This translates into CASSLAPNSNQPQHF.

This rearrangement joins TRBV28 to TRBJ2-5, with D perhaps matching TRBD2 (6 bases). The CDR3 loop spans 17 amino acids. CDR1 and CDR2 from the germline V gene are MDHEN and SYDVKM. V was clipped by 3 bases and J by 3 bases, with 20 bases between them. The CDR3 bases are TGTGCCAGCAGTTTCCGAACGGGACTGACTCTTAAAGAGACCCAGTACTTC. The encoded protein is CASSFRTGLTLKETQYF.